The T cell receptor (beta chain) under discussion was sequenced for a study of control samples from healthy donors and cancer patients. The repertoire was sequenced with immunoSEQ multiplex PCR; TCRdb's copy has only in-frame clones and lacks some. The data hold around 80,000 clones, with about 94% observed a single time. The V gene end was trimmed by 4 bases and the J gene end by 5 bases; junction bases not matched to a gene: 0. CDR3 length: 12 residues. Germline-derived CDR1 and CDR2 are LGHDT and YNNKEL (reference sequence). The chain couples TRBV3-1 (or the pseudogene TRBV3-2) to TRBJ1-2, with TRBD1 identical over 8 bases. This receptor was identified in a woman under 40 in good health. Sequenced sample: blood. The CDR3 is CASSRQGYGYTF. Here the CDR3 DNA reads TGTGCCAGCAGCCGACAGGGGTATGGCTACACCTTC.